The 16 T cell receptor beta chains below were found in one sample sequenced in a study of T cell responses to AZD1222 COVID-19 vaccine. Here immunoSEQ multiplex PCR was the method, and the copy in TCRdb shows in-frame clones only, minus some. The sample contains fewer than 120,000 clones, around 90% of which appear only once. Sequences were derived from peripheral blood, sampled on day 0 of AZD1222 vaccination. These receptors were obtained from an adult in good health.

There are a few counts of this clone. The CDR3 coding sequence is TGTGCCAGCAGCCAAGATTCGGACAGGGGCCAGCCCCAGCATTTT. Translating gives CASSQDSDRGQPQHF. The chain is built from TRBV3-1 (or the pseudogene TRBV3-2) and TRBJ1-5, with TRBD1 matching over 9 bases. With 0 bases clipped from V and 7 bases from J, the junction kept 4 bases outside the gene matches. This CDR3 has 15 amino acids. From germline, CDR1 is LGHDT and CDR2 YNNKEL (reference sequence).

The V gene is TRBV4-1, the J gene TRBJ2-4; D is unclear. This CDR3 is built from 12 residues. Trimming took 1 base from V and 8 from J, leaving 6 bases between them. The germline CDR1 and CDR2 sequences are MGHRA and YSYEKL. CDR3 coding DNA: TGCGCCAGCAGCCAAGCTCTGGACATTCAGTACTTC. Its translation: CASSQALDIQYF.

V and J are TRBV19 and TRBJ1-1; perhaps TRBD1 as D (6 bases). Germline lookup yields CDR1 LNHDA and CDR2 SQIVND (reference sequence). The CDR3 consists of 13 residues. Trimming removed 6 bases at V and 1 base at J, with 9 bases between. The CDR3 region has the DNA TGTGCCAGTAGAGCAGGGGAGAACACTGAAGCTTTCTTT. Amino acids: CASRAGENTEAFF.

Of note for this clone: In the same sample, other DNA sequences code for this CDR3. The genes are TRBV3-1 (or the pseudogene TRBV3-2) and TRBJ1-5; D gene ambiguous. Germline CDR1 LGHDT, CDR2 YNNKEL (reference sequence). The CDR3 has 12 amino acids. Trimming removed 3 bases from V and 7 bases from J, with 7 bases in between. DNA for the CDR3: TGTGCCAGCAGCCAGGGTGGACAGCCCCAGCATTTT. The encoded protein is CASSQGGQPQHF.

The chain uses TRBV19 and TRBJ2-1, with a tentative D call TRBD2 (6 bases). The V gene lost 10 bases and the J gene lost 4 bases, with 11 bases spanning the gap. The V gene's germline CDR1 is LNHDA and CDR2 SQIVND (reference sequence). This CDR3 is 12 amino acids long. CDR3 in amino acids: CATDRGYNEQFF. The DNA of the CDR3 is TGTGCCACCGACCGGGGGTACAATGAGCAGTTCTTC.

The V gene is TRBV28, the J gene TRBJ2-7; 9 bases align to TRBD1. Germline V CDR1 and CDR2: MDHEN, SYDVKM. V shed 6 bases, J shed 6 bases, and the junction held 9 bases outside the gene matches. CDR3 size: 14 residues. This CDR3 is CASSHRDRVLEQYF. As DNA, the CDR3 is TGTGCCAGCAGCCACCGGGACAGGGTGCTCGAGCAGTACTTC.

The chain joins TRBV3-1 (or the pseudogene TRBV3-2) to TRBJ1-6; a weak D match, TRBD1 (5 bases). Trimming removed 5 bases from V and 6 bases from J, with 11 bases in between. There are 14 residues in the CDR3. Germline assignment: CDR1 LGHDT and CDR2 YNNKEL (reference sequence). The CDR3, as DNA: TGTGCCAGCAGCGGAGGGGCAGGTAATTCACCCCTCCACTTT. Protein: CASSGGAGNSPLHF.

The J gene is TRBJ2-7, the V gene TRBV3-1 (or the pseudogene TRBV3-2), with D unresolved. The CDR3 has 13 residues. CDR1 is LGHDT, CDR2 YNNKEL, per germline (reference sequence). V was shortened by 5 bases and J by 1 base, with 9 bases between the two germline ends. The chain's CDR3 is CASSDFGSYEQYF. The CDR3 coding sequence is TGTGCCAGCAGCGACTTCGGATCCTACGAGCAGTACTTC.

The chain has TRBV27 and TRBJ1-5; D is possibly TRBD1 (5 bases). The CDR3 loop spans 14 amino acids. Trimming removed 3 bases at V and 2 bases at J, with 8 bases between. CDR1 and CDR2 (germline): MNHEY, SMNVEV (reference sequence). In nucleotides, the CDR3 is TGTGCCAGCAGTTTGCGGGGCGGCAATCAGCCCCAGCATTTT. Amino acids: CASSLRGGNQPQHF.

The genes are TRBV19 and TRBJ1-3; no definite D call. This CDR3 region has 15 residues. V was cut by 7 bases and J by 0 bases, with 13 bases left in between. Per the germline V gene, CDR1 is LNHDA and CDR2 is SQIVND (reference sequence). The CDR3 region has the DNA TGTGCCAGTACGGAACCGGGAGTCTCTGGAAACACCATATATTTT. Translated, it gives CASTEPGVSGNTIYF. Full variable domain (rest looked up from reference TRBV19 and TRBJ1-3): DGGITQSPKYLFRKEGQNVTLSCEQNLNHDAMYWYRQDPGQGLRLIYYSQIVNDFQKGDIAEGYSVSREKKESFPLTVTSAQKNPTAFYLCASTEPGVSGNTIYFGEGSWLTVV.

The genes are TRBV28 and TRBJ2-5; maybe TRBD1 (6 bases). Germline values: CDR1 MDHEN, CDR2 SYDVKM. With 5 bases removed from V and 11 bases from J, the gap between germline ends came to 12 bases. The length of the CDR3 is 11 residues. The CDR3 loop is CASSLRGEQYF. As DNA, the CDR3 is TGTGCCAGCAGTCTCAGGGGCGAACAGTACTTC.

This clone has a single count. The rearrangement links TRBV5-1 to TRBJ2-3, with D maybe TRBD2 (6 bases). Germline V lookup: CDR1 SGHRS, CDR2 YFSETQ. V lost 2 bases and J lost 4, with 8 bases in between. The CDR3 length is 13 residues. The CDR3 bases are TGCGCCAGCAGCTTCGGGGACTCAGATACGCAGTATTTT. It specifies CASSFGDSDTQYF.

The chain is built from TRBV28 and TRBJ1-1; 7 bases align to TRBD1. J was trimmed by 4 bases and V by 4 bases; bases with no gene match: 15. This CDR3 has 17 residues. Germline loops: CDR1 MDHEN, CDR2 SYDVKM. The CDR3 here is CASSSQNHDRVGTEAFF. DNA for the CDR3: TGTGCCAGCAGTTCGCAAAACCACGACAGGGTTGGCACTGAAGCTTTCTTT.

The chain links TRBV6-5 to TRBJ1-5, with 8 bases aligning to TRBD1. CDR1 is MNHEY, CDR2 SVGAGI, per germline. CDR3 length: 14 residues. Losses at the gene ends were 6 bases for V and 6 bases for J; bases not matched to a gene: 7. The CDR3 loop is CASSRGQGSQPQHF. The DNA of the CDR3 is TGTGCCAGCAGCCGAGGACAGGGTAGTCAGCCCCAGCATTTT.

The CDR3 sequence: CASSLAAGAKSYEQYF. CDR3 coding DNA: TGTGCCAGCAGCTTGGCTGCGGGGGCAAAATCCTACGAGCAGTACTTC. The V call is TRBV5-8, the J call TRBJ2-7; maybe TRBD2 (7 bases). The CDR3 length is 16 residues. The V gene lost 0 bases and the J gene lost 1 base, with 14 bases spanning the gap. CDR1 and CDR2 from the germline V gene are SGHTS and YDEGEE.

This CDR3 reads CASSVTTGTGDSPLHF. The CDR3 DNA is TGTGCCAGCAGCGTAACGACCGGGACAGGAGATTCACCCCTCCACTTT. The V call is TRBV7-9, the J call TRBJ1-6, with 8 bases matching TRBD1. The J segment lost 8 bases and the V segment lost 5 bases, leaving 11 bases of the junction unmatched. This CDR3 is built from 16 residues. Germline-derived CDR1 and CDR2 are SEHNR and FQNEAQ (reference sequence).